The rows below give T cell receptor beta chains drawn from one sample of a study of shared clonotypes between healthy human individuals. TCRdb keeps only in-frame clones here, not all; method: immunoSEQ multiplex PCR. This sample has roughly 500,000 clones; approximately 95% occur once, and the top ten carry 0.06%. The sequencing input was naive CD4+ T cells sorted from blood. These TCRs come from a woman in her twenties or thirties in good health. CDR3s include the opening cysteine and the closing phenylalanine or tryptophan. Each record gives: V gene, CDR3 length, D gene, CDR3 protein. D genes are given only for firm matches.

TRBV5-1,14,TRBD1,CASSLEGTDYGYTF
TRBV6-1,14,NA,CASRLGDRGYGYTF
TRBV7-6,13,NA,CASSLAQNEKLFF
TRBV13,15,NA,CASSFQGLQVTEAFF
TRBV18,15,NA,CASSNRSNSNQPQHF
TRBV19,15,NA,CARACRPATNEKLFF
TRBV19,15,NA,CASSIKQLNTGELFF
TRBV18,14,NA,CASSRGTGDYEQYF
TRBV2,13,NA,CASSEDVATEAFF
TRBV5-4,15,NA,CASSRNVGGYSGYTF
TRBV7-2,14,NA,CASSNGRSNYEQYF
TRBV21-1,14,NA,CASSGRQAVQPQHF
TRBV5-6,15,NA,CASSSLRTSQETQYF
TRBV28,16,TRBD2,CASSPHGTSATYEQYF
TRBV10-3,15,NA,CAISDPGTASYEQYF
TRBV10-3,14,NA,CAISNTGFGETQYF
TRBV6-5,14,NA,CASTPVADRETQYF
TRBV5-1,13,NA,CASSLETRGEQYF
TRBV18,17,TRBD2,CASSPPGLAANTGELFF
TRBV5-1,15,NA,CASSLGDPSYNEQFF
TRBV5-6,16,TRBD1,CASSAPTGRKDYGYTF
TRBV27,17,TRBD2,CASSSEGLAGFPHEQFF
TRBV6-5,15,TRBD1,CASSKGQTINSPLHF
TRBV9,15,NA,CASSIRASGPDTQYF